This TCR beta chain was captured by sequencing in a study of glioma-infiltrating T cells after dendritic cell vaccination. This table comes from immunoSEQ multiplex PCR, and its TCRdb copy is limited to in-frame clones, with some not included. The sample shows some 90,000 clones, 75% to 90% of them seen only once. Time point indicated: after dendritic cell vaccination, including at tumor progression/relapse. The starting material was blood, obtained after dendritic cell vaccination. This sequence was found in a human donor with glioblastoma.

The CDR3 spells CASSIGGRHFRETQYF. The CDR3 bases are TGTGCCAGTAGTATAGGGGGCCGTCATTTTCGGGAGACCCAGTACTTC. The rearrangement links TRBV19 to TRBJ2-5, with a tentative D call TRBD1 (5 bases). This CDR3 comprises 16 residues. The germline V gene has CDR1 LNHDA and CDR2 SQIVND (reference sequence). Trimming left V 1 base short and J 5 bases short, with 17 bases between.